This record looks at one TCR beta chain sequence and its context. The sample comes from a study of blood T cell repertoires in COVID-19. At the level of the study: Both acute and convalescent COVID-19 samples were obtained from the United States, Italy and Spain. PBMCs, B-cell-depleted T cells, or T cells were the source of the cDNA or gDNA that made up the material.

The assay was immunoSEQ multiplex PCR, and TCRdb's table has in-frame clones only and misses some. Of 100,000 to 150,000 clones detected, more than 75% appear once; the ten largest clones hold about 2%. Trimming removed 0 bases at V and 5 bases at J, with 13 bases between. From germline, CDR1 is SGHRS and CDR2 YFSETQ. The CDR3 has 15 residues. The chain combines TRBV5-1 with TRBJ2-3; possible D gene TRBD2, 6 bases. The material sequenced was peripheral blood. This TCR derives from a man in his 70s with active COVID-19. This chain's CDR3 is CASSLGSGLLDTQYF. CDR3 sequence (DNA): TGCGCCAGCAGCTTGGGTAGCGGACTATTAGATACGCAGTATTTT.